The 9 T cell receptor beta chains listed next were all sequenced from one sample in a study of regulatory T cells in long-lasting Graves disease. Arm-PCR of CDR3 regions and iRepertoire HTBI primers were the basis on which TCR beta libraries were built. TCRdb redid the calling of the multiplex PCR reads with MiXCR, one entry per CDR3 protein. The table shows some 350,000 distinct CDR3 sequences, with around 15% occurring only once. Time point of the sample: newly diagnosed GD, antithyroid drugs for less than 3 months. Isolated PBMC RNA provided the starting material for the TCR library. This sample also appeared in a second study, on T cells in Graves' hyperthyroidism and ophthalmopathy.

Sequences were derived from peripheral blood mononuclear cells (PBMCs), sampled at new diagnosis, from a patient treated with antithyroid drugs. The receptors come from a woman aged 18-29 years with Graves disease.

This clonotype was counted at least ten times. V usage is TRBV15 and J usage is TRBJ2-7, with 16 bases fitting TRBD2. The CDR3 spans 19 residues. Trimming cost V 6 bases and J 5 bases; bases outside gene matches: 16. Germline loops: CDR1 LNHNV, CDR2 YYDKDF (reference sequence). CDR3 residues: CATSTTGTSGRAFSHEQYF. DNA for the CDR3: TGTGCCACCAGTACAACCGGGACTAGCGGGAGGGCCTTTTCCCACGAGCAGTACTTC.

This chain joins TRBV3-1 and TRBJ1-4; 11 bases fit TRBD1. Germline CDR1 LGHDT, CDR2 YNNKEL (reference sequence). The CDR3 contains 16 residues. J gave up 3 bases and V 3 bases, and 3 bases lay outside the gene matches. CDR3 sequence (DNA): TGTGCCAGCAGCCAGACGGGACAGGGGGCTAATGAAAAACTGTTTTTT. Protein product: CASSQTGQGANEKLFF.

Details on this clonotype: A read error may explain this, as a much larger clone is one base away. The chain recombines TRBV6-9 with TRBJ2-1; D uncertain. With 4 bases removed from V and 0 bases from J, the gap between germline ends came to 7 bases. Looked up from germline, CDR1 is MNHGY and CDR2 is SVAAGI. CDR3 length: 14 amino acids. CDR3 DNA sequence: TGTGCCAGCAGTTGGTGGAGCTCCTACAATGAGCAGTTCTTC. It translates to CASSWWSSYNEQFF.

With regard to this clonotype: This CDR3 is missing its conserved last phenylalanine or tryptophan, likely due to a read error. The chain employs TRBV12-3 or TRBV12-4 and TRBJ2-7; D is unresolved. The length of the CDR3 is 13 residues. The V end was cut by 2 bases, the J end by 4 bases, with 9 bases between. The CDR3 region has the DNA TGTGCCAGCAGTTTAAGCGTGACTTACGAGCAGTACCTC. It encodes CASSLSVTYEQYL.

This chain uses TRBV25-1 with TRBJ1-2, with 9 bases lining up with TRBD1. With V trimmed by 4 bases and J by 2 bases, 8 bases remained unmatched. Germline V gene lookup returns CDR1 MGHDK and CDR2 SYGVNS. This CDR3 has 16 residues. This CDR3 reads CASSGGGGQGNYGYTF. The CDR3, as DNA: TGTGCCAGCAGTGGAGGGGGGGGACAGGGCAACTATGGCTACACCTTC.

This clonotype appeared many times. The chain carries TRBV5-1 and TRBJ1-1; no clear D gene. This CDR3 contains 14 residues. Looked up from germline, CDR1 is SGHRS and CDR2 is YFSETQ. Trimming removed 6 bases at V and 0 bases at J, with 12 bases between. This CDR3 is CASTRERMNTEAFF. The CDR3 bases are TGCGCCAGCACCCGGGAAAGGATGAACACTGAAGCTTTCTTT.

Remarks on this clonotype: At one of its ends the junction is not consistent with the germline gene, which may arise from a read error. V gene TRBV4-2 combines with J gene TRBJ2-3; D is undetermined. This CDR3 comprises 13 residues. CDR1 and CDR2 from the germline V gene are LGHNA and YNFKEQ. The DNA for the CDR3 is TGTGCCAACAGCCAAGAGTGGCGTGATACGCAGTATTTT. This encodes CANSQEWRDTQYF.

This clonotype was counted only a few times. The gene calls are TRBV4-1 and TRBJ2-1; perhaps TRBD2 as D (6 bases). Germline assignment: CDR1 MGHRA and CDR2 YSYEKL. V dropped 0 bases and J dropped 9 bases, with 15 bases sitting between them. The CDR3 consists of 15 residues. In DNA form, the CDR3 reads TGCGCCAGCAGCCAAGAAACTAGCCTTGTGGTTGAGCAGTTCTTC. As protein: CASSQETSLVVEQFF.

This clonotype was recorded at least ten times. This chain connects TRBV20-1 to TRBJ2-3; 11 bases map to TRBD2. The junction had 14 bases not matched to a gene; V was cut back by 3 bases and J by 6 bases. This CDR3 has 17 amino acids. In germline, CDR1 is DFQATT, CDR2 SNEGSKA (reference sequence). Written as DNA, the CDR3 is TGCAGTGCTAGTAGACTAGCGGGAATTGGAGCAGGTGATACGCAGTATTTT. Its translation is CSASRLAGIGAGDTQYF.